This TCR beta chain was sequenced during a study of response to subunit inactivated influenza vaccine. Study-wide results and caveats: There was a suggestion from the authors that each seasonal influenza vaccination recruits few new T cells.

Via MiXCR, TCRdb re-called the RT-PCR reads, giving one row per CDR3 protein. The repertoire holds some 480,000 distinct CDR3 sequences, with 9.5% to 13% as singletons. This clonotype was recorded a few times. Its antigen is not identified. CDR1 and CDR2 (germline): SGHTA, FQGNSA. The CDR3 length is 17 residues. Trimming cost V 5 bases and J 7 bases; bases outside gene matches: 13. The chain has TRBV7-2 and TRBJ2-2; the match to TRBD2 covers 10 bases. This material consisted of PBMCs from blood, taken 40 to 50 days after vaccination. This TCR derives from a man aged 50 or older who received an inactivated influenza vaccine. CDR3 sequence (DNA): TGTGCCAGCAGCCCAGCGGCCCTAGCGGGAGAGTACGGGGAGCTGTTTTTT. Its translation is CASSPAALAGEYGELFF.